Here is one TCR beta chain with its context. The Seattle patients joined while their infection was active and were tracked longitudinally afterward. V shed 3 bases and J shed 7 bases, with 13 bases lying between them. The CDR3 has 13 amino acids. CDR1 and CDR2 (germline): SGHRS, YFSETQ. Authors' methods: Nucleated cell counts were estimated from reference gene primer amplification. Some clones are missing from TCRdb's copy, which holds only in-frame ones; the method was immunoSEQ multiplex PCR. The DNA gave D and trimming, while V, J and clone size come from that table. The data hold 250,000 to 300,000 clones, with approximately 86% observed a single time. This entry comes from a study of blood T cell repertoires in COVID-19. Study-level background: COVID-19 samples from acute and convalescent phases originated in the United States, Italy and Spain. T cells, B-cell-depleted T cells, or PBMCs provided the cDNA or gDNA that served as material.

The genes are TRBV5-1 and TRBJ1-2; perhaps TRBD1 as D (5 bases). Sample: peripheral blood. This TCR derives from a woman in her sixties or seventies with COVID-19, enrolled during active disease. CDR3 protein: CASSSRGEGGYTF. The CDR3, as DNA: TGCGCCAGCAGCTCGAGAGGGGAGGGTGGCTACACCTTC.